What follows are 31 T cell receptor beta chains derived from one specimen sequenced in a study of T-cell memory formation after mild COVID-19 (dated by TCRdb to the early 2020s). Library construction relied on 5' RACE. Sequencing instrument: Illumina NovaSeq 6000. Clones were called with MiXCR by TCRdb after fastp trimmed the public reads at Q25, and only in-frame beta chains were retained. Merged by CDR3 protein, the rows form single entries marked with the most common genes and DNA. This sample gives over 500,000 distinct CDR3 sequences in total; roughly a sixth of them show up just once. In total, the top ten clones hold roughly 8% of the sample. Sequenced sample: PBMCs or a T cell subset sorted from them (not recorded which). The receptor source for this set is an adult woman who had mild COVID-19 (a few samples of this study predate the infection). The sample titles of this study are shuffled in the database, so cell type and time point are left out; the donor was told from shared clones.

Only a few counts were recorded for this clonotype. The chain links TRBV2 to TRBJ2-2; TRBD1 matches 10 bases. The junction had 7 bases not matched to a gene; V was cut back by 0 bases and J by 3 bases. Germline assignment: CDR1 SNHLY and CDR2 FYNNEI. This CDR3 contains 18 residues. DNA for the CDR3: TGTGCCAGCAGTGAAGCGGGGACAGGGGCAGGCGACACCGGGGAGCTGTTTTTT. It is translated as CASSEAGTGAGDTGELFF.

CDR3 residues: CSAPRGQEAGNEQFF. DNA of the CDR3: TGCAGTGCTCCCCGAGGACAGGAGGCGGGCAATGAGCAGTTCTTC. V is TRBV20-1 and J is TRBJ2-1, with 7 bases aligning to TRBD1. J was trimmed by 6 bases and V by 5 bases; bases with no gene match: 13. This CDR3 contains 15 residues. Germline loops: CDR1 DFQATT, CDR2 SNEGSKA (reference sequence).

This clonotype was seen repeatedly, ten times or more. This sequence joins TRBV5-1 and TRBJ2-3; the D gene could be TRBD1 or TRBD2 (5 bases each). Germline V gene sequence: CDR1 SGHRS, CDR2 YFSETQ. The CDR3 has 16 residues. Deletions cut 4 bases from V and 2 bases from J, with 17 bases between. CDR3 in amino acids: CASSPGLVGVTDTQYF. The CDR3 coding sequence is TGCGCCAGCAGCCCAGGACTGGTGGGGGTCACAGATACGCAGTATTTT.

V gene TRBV7-8 combines with J gene TRBJ2-3; 11 bases agree with TRBD2. The CDR3 totals 16 residues. The germline CDR1 and CDR2 sequences are SGHVS and FQNEAQ. After removal of 5 bases from V and 2 bases from J, the junction contained 6 bases not matched to a gene. The CDR3 is CASSRGLAGLTDTQYF. In nucleotides, the CDR3 is TGTGCCAGCAGCAGAGGACTAGCGGGTCTCACAGATACGCAGTATTTT.

A few counts support this clonotype. This chain connects TRBV6-6 to TRBJ2-7, with D possibly TRBD1 on 6 matching bases. Germline V gives CDR1 MNHNY, CDR2 SVGAGI (reference sequence). Trimming stripped 6 bases from V and 5 bases from J, with 17 bases between. This CDR3 contains 14 residues. The CDR3 protein is CASRDPRGSHEQYF. The DNA of the CDR3 is TGTGCCAGCAGGGACCCCAGGGGATCCCACGAGCAGTACTTC.

There are a few counts of this clonotype. This chain connects TRBV21-1 to TRBJ2-1. TRBV21-1 is assigned pseudogene status. The CDR3 length is 15 residues. The chain's CDR3 is CASSTSRLPDNEQFF. Here the CDR3 DNA reads TGTGCCAGCAGCACAAGCCGCCTACCCGACAATGAGCAGTTCTTC.

This chain joins TRBV5-1 and TRBJ1-2; no clear D. The V end lost 0 bases, the J end lost 1 base, and 10 bases lay between the germline ends. Germline V gene sequence: CDR1 SGHRS, CDR2 YFSETQ. There are 15 residues in the CDR3. In DNA form, the CDR3 reads TGCGCCAGCAGCTTGGGACACCCACTTAACTATGGCTACACCTTC. It yields the protein CASSLGHPLNYGYTF. The full variable domain, with the rest looked up from reference TRBV5-1 and TRBJ1-2, is KAGVTQTPRYLIKTRGQQVTLSCSPISGHRSVSWYQQTPGQGLQFLFEYFSETQRNKGNFPGRFSGRQFSNSRSEMNVSTLELGDSALYLCASSLGHPLNYGYTFGSGTRLTVV.

The chain carries TRBV5-1 and TRBJ1-1; D perhaps matches TRBD1 (6 bases). Per germline, CDR1 SGHRS and CDR2 YFSETQ. The CDR3 loop spans 15 amino acids. Trimming left V 3 bases short and J 2 bases short, with 14 bases between. CDR3: CASSSGTTYNTEAFF. CDR3 coding DNA: TGCGCCAGCAGCTCCGGGACAACCTACAACACTGAAGCTTTCTTT.

This chain joins TRBV9 and TRBJ2-5; D call uncertain. Germline V CDR1 and CDR2: SGDLS, YYNGEE. This CDR3 is 16 amino acids long. V shed 0 bases and J shed 1 base, with 13 bases lying between them. The CDR3 here is CASSVGGRSFQETQYF. The CDR3 nucleotides read TGTGCCAGCAGCGTAGGCGGAAGAAGCTTCCAAGAGACCCAGTACTTC.

This clonotype was observed a handful of times. The gene calls are TRBV6-5 and TRBJ2-2; D assignment may be TRBD1 or TRBD2 (5 bases each). The CDR3 has 16 residues. V shed 7 bases and J shed 5 bases, with 20 bases lying between them. Germline CDR1 MNHEY, CDR2 SVGAGI. The CDR3 nucleotides are TGTGCCAGCATATCCGCGTGGGGGTTCTCTACCGGGGAGCTGTTTTTT. Its protein is CASISAWGFSTGELFF.

This clonotype has just a few counts. The chain has TRBV24-1 and TRBJ2-3, with a weak D call TRBD2 (6 bases). This CDR3 has 15 residues. Germline V gene data show CDR1 as KGHDR and CDR2 as SFDVKD. The V end lost 5 bases, the J end lost 1 base, and 12 bases lay between the germline ends. CDR3 sequence (DNA): TGTGCCACCAGTGCCCGGGGGTCGGGCACAGATACGCAGTATTTT. This encodes CATSARGSGTDTQYF.

J is TRBJ2-1 and V is TRBV5-1; a weak D match, TRBD2 (6 bases). The germline V gene has CDR1 SGHRS and CDR2 YFSETQ. The CDR3 length is 11 residues. Trimming pared 5 bases from V and 13 bases from J, leaving 13 bases between. The CDR3 is CASREGTQQFF. The CDR3 DNA sequence: TGCGCCAGCAGGGAGGGGACTCAACAGTTCTTC. Full variable domain (rest looked up from reference TRBV5-1 and TRBJ2-1): KAGVTQTPRYLIKTRGQQVTLSCSPISGHRSVSWYQQTPGQGLQFLFEYFSETQRNKGNFPGRFSGRQFSNSRSEMNVSTLELGDSALYLCASREGTQQFFGPGTRLTVL.

This clonotype has a handful of counts. V is TRBV7-9 and J is TRBJ1-2; 8 bases are shared with TRBD1. Germline V lookup: CDR1 SEHNR, CDR2 FQNEAQ (reference sequence). The trim removed 5 bases at V and 4 bases at J, leaving 6 bases unmatched. CDR3 length: 14 amino acids. The CDR3 spells CASSRQGNFYGYTF. The DNA of the CDR3 is TGTGCCAGCAGCAGACAGGGGAATTTCTATGGCTACACCTTC.

In its sample, this clonotype was seen a few times. This sequence joins TRBV12-3 or TRBV12-4 and TRBJ1-5; TRBD1 might be the D (6 bases). The V and J ends lost 4 bases and 6 bases respectively, with 19 bases between them. The CDR3 is made up of 16 amino acids. The CDR3 region has the DNA TGTGCCAGCAGTTCTACCCCCAGGGGAAGGAGTCAGCCCCAGCATTTT. Amino acid sequence: CASSSTPRGRSQPQHF.

The genes are TRBV7-2 and TRBJ2-7; D gene uncertain. Germline V CDR1 and CDR2: SGHTA, FQGNSA. Trimming removed 2 bases from V and 5 bases from J, with 16 bases in between. The CDR3 spans 15 residues. CDR3 bases: TGTGCCAGCAGCTTACTGGTAGATGAGTTGAACGAGCAGTACTTC. It is translated as CASSLLVDELNEQYF.

The chain links TRBV6-6 to TRBJ1-1; tentative D call: TRBD1 (6 bases). V was cut by 6 bases and J by 2 bases, with 13 bases left in between. Germline V gives CDR1 MNHNY, CDR2 SVGAGI (reference sequence). There are 14 residues in the CDR3. DNA for the CDR3: TGTGCCAGCAGAAGGGACGGGGGCAACACTGAAGCTTTCTTT. Translating it yields CASRRDGGNTEAFF.

This chain links TRBV12-3 or TRBV12-4 with TRBJ2-5; 8 bases agree with TRBD1. Trimming cost V 3 bases and J 4 bases; bases outside gene matches: 7. The CDR3 totals 15 residues. The CDR3 region is CASSFQGAGGETQYF. The CDR3 nucleotides read TGTGCCAGCAGTTTTCAGGGGGCCGGAGGAGAGACCCAGTACTTC.

This clonotype was counted only a few times. The rearrangement joins TRBV5-6 to TRBJ1-5, with TRBD1 as a possible D gene (6 bases). The germline V gene encodes CDR1 SGHDT and CDR2 YYEEEE. The length of the CDR3 is 14 residues. The V end was cut by 0 bases, the J end by 6 bases, with 10 bases between. Written as DNA, the CDR3 is TGTGCCAGCAGCTTGGCCAGGGGTCCTCAGCCCCAGCATTTT. Protein sequence: CASSLARGPQPQHF.

The chain carries TRBV5-1 and TRBJ2-2, with TRBD1 identical over 7 bases. After removal of 7 bases from V and 0 bases from J, the junction contained 6 bases not matched to a gene. The CDR3 extends over 15 amino acids. Germline V gives CDR1 SGHRS, CDR2 YFSETQ. The CDR3 coding sequence is TGCGCCAGCCTCCCTCAGGGGGCGAACACCGGGGAGCTGTTTTTT. The encoded protein is CASLPQGANTGELFF.

V usage is TRBV29-1 and J usage is TRBJ2-7, with no clear D. Trimming shortened V by 3 bases and J by 1 base, and 10 bases separated the two germline ends. The CDR3 loop spans 13 amino acids. Per the germline V gene, CDR1 is SQVTM and CDR2 is ANQGSEA. CDR3 amino acids: CSVENQESYEQYF. CDR3 DNA: TGCAGCGTTGAGAACCAGGAGTCCTACGAGCAGTACTTC.

The gene calls are TRBV4-3 and TRBJ2-1; 7 bases fit TRBD2. Losses at the gene ends were 0 bases for V and 8 bases for J; bases not matched to a gene: 7. CDR1 is LGHNA and CDR2 is YSLEER in the germline V gene. This CDR3 region has 15 residues. This CDR3 is CASSQDGGRRHEQFF. The CDR3 region has the DNA TGCGCCAGCAGCCAAGATGGCGGGAGAAGGCATGAGCAGTTCTTC.

The chain uses TRBV24-1 and TRBJ2-3, with TRBD2 as a possible D gene (5 bases). The CDR3 contains 15 residues. V was shortened by 3 bases and J by 2 bases, with 11 bases between the two germline ends. Per the germline V gene, CDR1 is KGHDR and CDR2 is SFDVKD. The CDR3 protein is CATSDITTNTDTQYF. The CDR3 DNA reads TGTGCCACCAGTGATATAACGACTAACACAGATACGCAGTATTTT.

The chain recombines TRBV7-9 with TRBJ2-1, with D unclear. Germline values: CDR1 SEHNR, CDR2 FQNEAQ (reference sequence). This CDR3 is 15 amino acids long. V was trimmed by 5 bases and J by 5 bases, leaving 16 bases between them. CDR3: CASSPPYRSNNEQFF. CDR3 nucleotide sequence: TGTGCCAGCAGCCCGCCGTATCGTTCGAACAATGAGCAGTTCTTC. The entire variable domain, with the rest obtained from reference TRBV7-9 and TRBJ2-1, is as follows: DTGVSQNPRHKITKRGQNVTFRCDPISEHNRLYWYRQTLGQGPEFLTYFQNEAQLEKSRLLSDRFSAERPKGSFSTLEIQRTEQGDSAMYLCASSPPYRSNNEQFFGPGTRLTVL.

V usage is TRBV24-1 and J usage is TRBJ1-2; maybe TRBD1 (6 bases). V was cut by 3 bases and J by 6 bases, with 10 bases left in between. The CDR3 is made up of 13 amino acids. In germline, CDR1 is KGHDR, CDR2 SFDVKD. The CDR3 loop reads CATSDEQGNGYTF. DNA for the CDR3: TGTGCCACCAGTGATGAACAGGGAAATGGCTACACCTTC.

V is TRBV2 and J is TRBJ2-7; D possibly corresponds to TRBD2 (6 bases). This CDR3 comprises 17 residues. Germline V gene data show CDR1 as SNHLY and CDR2 as FYNNEI. Trimming removed 3 bases from V and 3 bases from J, with 21 bases in between. The CDR3 spells CASSERGTPGRYYEQYF. The CDR3 coding sequence is TGTGCCAGCAGTGAGCGGGGCACACCTGGCCGCTACTACGAGCAGTACTTC.

This clonotype was seen only a few times. The CDR3 DNA is TGTGCCAGCAGTTACAGGGTGGGGTACAATGAGCAGTTCTTC. This translates into CASSYRVGYNEQFF. The rearrangement joins TRBV12-3 or TRBV12-4 to TRBJ2-1; D possibly corresponds to TRBD1 (6 bases). The CDR3 runs to 14 residues. With 4 bases removed from V and 4 bases from J, the gap between germline ends came to 11 bases.

This chain's CDR3 is CSVGGTSGGYNEQFF. As DNA, the CDR3 is TGCAGCGTTGGTGGAACTAGCGGGGGCTACAATGAGCAGTTCTTC. The J gene is TRBJ2-1, the V gene TRBV29-1; 11 bases line up with TRBD2. This CDR3 contains 15 residues. The germline CDR1 and CDR2 sequences are SQVTM and ANQGSEA. The J segment lost 3 bases and the V segment lost 4 bases, leaving 5 bases of the junction unmatched.

This clonotype was picked up many times. The chain recombines TRBV18 with TRBJ2-3; perhaps TRBD2 as D (5 bases). There are 13 residues in the CDR3. Germline assignment: CDR1 KGHSH and CDR2 LQKENI. Deletions cut 8 bases from V and 6 bases from J, with 15 bases between. The CDR3 here is CASSPSGGDTQYF. Written as DNA, the CDR3 is TGTGCCAGCAGTCCCTCTGGCGGGGATACGCAGTATTTT. Looking up the rest from reference TRBV18 and TRBJ2-3 gives the full variable domain: NAGVMQNPRHLVRRRGQEARLRCSPMKGHSHVYWYRQLPEEGLKFMVYLQKENIIDESGMPKERFSAEFPKEGPSILRIQQVVRGDSAAYFCASSPSGGDTQYFGPGTRLTVL.

This clonotype was seen a handful of times. This chain connects TRBV25-1 to TRBJ1-1; 10 bases align to TRBD1. CDR1 and CDR2 (germline): MGHDK, SYGVNS. The V segment lost 3 bases and the J segment 6 bases; nucleotides outside the gene matches: 10. There are 16 residues in the CDR3. This CDR3 reads CASSDQRTGGNPEAFF. Written as DNA, the CDR3 is TGTGCCAGCAGTGACCAGCGGACAGGGGGTAACCCTGAAGCTTTCTTT.

The V call is TRBV28, the J call TRBJ1-1; D might be TRBD1 (5 bases). Germline V gene sequence: CDR1 MDHEN, CDR2 SYDVKM. This CDR3 has 15 residues. Trimming pared 5 bases from V and 1 base from J, leaving 14 bases between. The chain's CDR3 is CASSNSGLRNTEAFF. CDR3 DNA sequence: TGTGCCAGCAGTAACTCGGGACTCCGGAACACTGAAGCTTTCTTT.

This clonotype was detected a few times. For the CDR3, the DNA is TGTGCCAGCAGTGAACGCGGGAGGGGAGGAGAGACCCAGTACTTC. This sequence encodes CASSERGRGGETQYF. V is TRBV25-1 and J is TRBJ2-5; 9 positions agree with TRBD2. The V gene end was trimmed by 2 bases and the J gene end by 4 bases; junction bases not matched to a gene: 5. Per germline, CDR1 MGHDK and CDR2 SYGVNS. CDR3 length: 15 residues.